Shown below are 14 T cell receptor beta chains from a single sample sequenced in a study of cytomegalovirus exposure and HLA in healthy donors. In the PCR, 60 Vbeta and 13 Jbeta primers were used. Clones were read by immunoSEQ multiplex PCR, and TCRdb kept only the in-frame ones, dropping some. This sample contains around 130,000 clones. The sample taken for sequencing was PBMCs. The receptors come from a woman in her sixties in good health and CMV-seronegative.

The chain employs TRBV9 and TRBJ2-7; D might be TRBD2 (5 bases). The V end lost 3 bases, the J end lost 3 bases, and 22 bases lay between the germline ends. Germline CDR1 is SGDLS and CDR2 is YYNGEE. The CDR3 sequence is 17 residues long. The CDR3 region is CASSGAREGAAIYEQYF. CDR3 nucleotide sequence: TGTGCCAGCAGCGGAGCGAGAGAGGGAGCGGCGATCTACGAGCAGTACTTC.

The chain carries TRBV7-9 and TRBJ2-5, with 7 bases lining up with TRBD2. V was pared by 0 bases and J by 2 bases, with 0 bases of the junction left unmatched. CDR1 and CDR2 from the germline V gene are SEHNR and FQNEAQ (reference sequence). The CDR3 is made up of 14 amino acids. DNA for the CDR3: TGTGCCAGCAGCTTAGCGGGGGGGCAAGAGACCCAGTACTTC. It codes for CASSLAGGQETQYF.

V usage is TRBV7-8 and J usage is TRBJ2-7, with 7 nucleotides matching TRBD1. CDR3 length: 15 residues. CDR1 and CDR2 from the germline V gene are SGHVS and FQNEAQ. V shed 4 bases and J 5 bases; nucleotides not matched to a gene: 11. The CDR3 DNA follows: TGTGCCAGCAGCTACAGGGGTACAGTCAGCGACGAGCAGTACTTC. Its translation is CASSYRGTVSDEQYF.

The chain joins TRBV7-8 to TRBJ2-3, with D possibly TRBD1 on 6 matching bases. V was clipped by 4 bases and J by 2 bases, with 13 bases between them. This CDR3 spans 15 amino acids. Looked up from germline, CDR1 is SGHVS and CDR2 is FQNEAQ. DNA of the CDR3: TGTGCCAGCAGCTCACTCCGGGACAACACAGATACGCAGTATTTT. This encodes CASSSLRDNTDTQYF.

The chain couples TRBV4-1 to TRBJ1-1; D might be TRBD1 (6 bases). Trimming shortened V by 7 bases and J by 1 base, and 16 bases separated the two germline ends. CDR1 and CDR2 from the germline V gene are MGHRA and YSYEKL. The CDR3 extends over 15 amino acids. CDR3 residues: CASKGVATGNTEAFF. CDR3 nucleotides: TGCGCCAGCAAAGGGGTAGCGACAGGGAACACTGAAGCTTTCTTT.

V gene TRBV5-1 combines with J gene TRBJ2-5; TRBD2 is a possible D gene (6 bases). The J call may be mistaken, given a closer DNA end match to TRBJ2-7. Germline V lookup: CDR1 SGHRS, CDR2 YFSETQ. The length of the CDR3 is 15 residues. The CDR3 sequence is CASSLSGVGPYEQYF. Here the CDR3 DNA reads TGCGCCAGCAGCTTGTCGGGGGTGGGCCCCTACGAGCAGTACTTC.

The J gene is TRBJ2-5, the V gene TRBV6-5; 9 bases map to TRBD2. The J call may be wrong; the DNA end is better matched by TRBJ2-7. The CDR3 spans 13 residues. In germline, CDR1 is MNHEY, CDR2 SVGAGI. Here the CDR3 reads CVAGGPIPYEQYF. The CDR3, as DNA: TGTGTCGCGGGGGGGCCGATCCCCTACGAGCAGTACTTC.

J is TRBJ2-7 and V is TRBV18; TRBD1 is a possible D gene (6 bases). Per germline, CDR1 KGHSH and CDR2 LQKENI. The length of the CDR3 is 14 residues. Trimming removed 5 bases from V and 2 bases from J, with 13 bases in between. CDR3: CASSSDRNTYEQYF. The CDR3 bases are TGTGCCAGCTCATCAGACAGGAACACCTACGAGCAGTACTTC.

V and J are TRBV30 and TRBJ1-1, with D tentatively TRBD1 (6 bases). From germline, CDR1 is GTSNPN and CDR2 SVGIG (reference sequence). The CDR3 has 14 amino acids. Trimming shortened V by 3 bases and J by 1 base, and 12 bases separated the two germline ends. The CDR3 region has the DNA TGTGCCTGGAGGCGACAGGAAGAGAACACTGAAGCTTTCTTT. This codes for CAWRRQEENTEAFF.

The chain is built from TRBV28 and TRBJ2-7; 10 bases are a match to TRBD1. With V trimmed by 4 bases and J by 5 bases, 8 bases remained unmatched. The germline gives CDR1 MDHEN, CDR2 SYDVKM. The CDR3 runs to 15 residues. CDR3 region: CASSSPGTGVHEQYF. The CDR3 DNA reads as TGTGCCAGCAGTTCCCCCGGGACAGGGGTCCACGAGCAGTACTTC.

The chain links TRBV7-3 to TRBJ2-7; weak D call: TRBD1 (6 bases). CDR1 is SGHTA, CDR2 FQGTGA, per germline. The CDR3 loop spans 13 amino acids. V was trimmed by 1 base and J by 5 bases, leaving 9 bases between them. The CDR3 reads CASSLNRADEQYF. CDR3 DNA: TGTGCCAGCAGCTTAAACAGGGCGGACGAGCAGTACTTC.

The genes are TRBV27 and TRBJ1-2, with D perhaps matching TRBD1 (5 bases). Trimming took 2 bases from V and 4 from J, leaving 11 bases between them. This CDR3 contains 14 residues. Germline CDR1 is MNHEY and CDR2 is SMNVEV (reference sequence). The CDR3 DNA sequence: TGTGCCAGCAGTTTAGAGGGAGGGGTCTATGGCTACACCTTC. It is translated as CASSLEGGVYGYTF.

This CDR3 is CAAQFEQDYTF. As DNA, the CDR3 is TGTGCCGCCCAATTCGAACAGGACTACACCTTC. This chain links TRBV6-1 with TRBJ1-2, with D maybe TRBD1 (5 bases). The V and J ends lost 11 bases and 10 bases respectively, with 17 bases between them. This CDR3 is 11 amino acids long. The germline CDR1 and CDR2 sequences are MNHNS and SASEGT.

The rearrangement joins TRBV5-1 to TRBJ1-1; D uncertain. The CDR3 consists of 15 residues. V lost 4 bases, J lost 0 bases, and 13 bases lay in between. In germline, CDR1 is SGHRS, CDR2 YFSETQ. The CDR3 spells CASSPQFSMNTEAFF. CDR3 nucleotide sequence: TGCGCCAGCAGCCCACAGTTTTCCATGAACACTGAAGCTTTCTTT. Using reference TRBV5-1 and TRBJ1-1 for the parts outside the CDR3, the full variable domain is KAGVTQTPRYLIKTRGQQVTLSCSPISGHRSVSWYQQTPGQGLQFLFEYFSETQRNKGNFPGRFSGRQFSNSRSEMNVSTLELGDSALYLCASSPQFSMNTEAFFGQGTRLTVV.